The clone carrying this T cell receptor beta chain was seen only a few times. Its specificity is unknown. The ends were cut back, 0 bases at V and 9 bases at J, with 7 bases in the middle. CDR3 size: 12 residues. Germline values: CDR1 SGDLS, CDR2 YYNGEE. TCRdb re-called the RT-PCR reads with MiXCR, one entry per CDR3 protein. The sample has about 700,000 distinct CDR3 sequences, around 14% seen once; the top ten hold 6.5% to 8.5%. This entry comes from a study of response to subunit inactivated influenza vaccine. Whole-study results and caveats: Seasonal influenza vaccination, on each occasion, was suggested by the authors to recruit few new T cells.

The J gene is TRBJ2-1, the V gene TRBV9, with unresolved D. This TCR derives from a man in his fifties who received an inactivated influenza vaccine. Source: PBMCs from blood, taken 14 days before vaccination. The CDR3 here is CASSVEGSEQFF. CDR3 DNA sequence: TGTGCCAGCAGCGTAGAAGGGTCTGAGCAGTTCTTC. Supplemented by reference TRBV9 and TRBJ2-1, the full variable domain reads DSGVTQTPKHLITATGQRVTLRCSPRSGDLSVYWYQQSLDQGLQFLIQYYNGEERAKGNILERFSAQQFPDLHSELNLSSLELGDSALYFCASSVEGSEQFFGPGTRLTVL.